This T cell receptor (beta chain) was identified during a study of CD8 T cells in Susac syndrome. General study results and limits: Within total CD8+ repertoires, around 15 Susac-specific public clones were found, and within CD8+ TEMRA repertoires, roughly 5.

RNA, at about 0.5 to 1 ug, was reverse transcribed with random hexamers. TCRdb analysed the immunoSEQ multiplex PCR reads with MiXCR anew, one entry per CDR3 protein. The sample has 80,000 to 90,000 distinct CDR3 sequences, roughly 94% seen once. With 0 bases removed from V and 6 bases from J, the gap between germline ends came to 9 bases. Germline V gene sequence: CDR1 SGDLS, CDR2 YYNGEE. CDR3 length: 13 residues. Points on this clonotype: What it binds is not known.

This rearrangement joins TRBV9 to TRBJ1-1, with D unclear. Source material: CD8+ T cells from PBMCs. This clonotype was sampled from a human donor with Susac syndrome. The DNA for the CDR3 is TGTGCCAGCAGCGTAGAAGTGGGTGCTGAAGCTTTCTTT. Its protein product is CASSVEVGAEAFF.